This entry concerns a single T cell receptor (beta chain). Its antigen is currently unknown. This entry comes from a study of shared clonotypes between healthy human individuals. In the study overall: Per donor, CD8 memory used one plate, CD8 naive used two, CD4 memory used three and CD4 naive used three. Study-level points and caveats: Among non-shared clonotypes, generation probabilities were lower than among those shared by all four donors.

Trimming at V came to 3 bases and at J to 7 bases, leaving 11 bases not matched to a gene. This CDR3 contains 16 residues. Germline CDR1 is KGHSH and CDR2 is LQKENI. The table came from immunoSEQ multiplex PCR; TCRdb's copy has only in-frame clones and leaves some out. The sample consists of hundreds of thousands of clones, about 74% of them appearing once. Every contributor of samples was a Caucasian grown-up residing in Nashville, Tennessee. Sequencing used memory CD4+ T cells sorted from blood. Regarding subset: CD45RA-negative fraction. The chain joins TRBV18 to TRBJ2-1; 8 bases match TRBD1. This TCR was recovered from a man aged 25-40 years in good health. Here the CDR3 DNA reads TGTGCCAGCTCACCTATTGCGGGACAGGTTCCTAATGAGCAGTTCTTC. This sequence encodes CASSPIAGQVPNEQFF.